The rows below give T cell receptor beta chains drawn from one sample of a study of cytomegalovirus exposure and HLA in healthy donors. Some clones are missing from TCRdb's copy, which holds only in-frame ones; the method was immunoSEQ multiplex PCR. The repertoire includes 200,000 to 250,000 clones, around 87% of them detected once, and about 2.8% sits in the top ten. Specimen: PBMCs. These receptors came from a man aged 18 to 30 in good health and CMV-seronegative. Each CDR3 is given with its conserved first and last residue. The D gene is left open where the match is weak. A clone size is listed for some rows: how often the clone was seen (once, few, many), or a class if it is expanded.

size,D,V,J,CDR3,DNA
once,TRBD1,TRBV5-1,TRBJ1-5,CASSISPTGGNQPQHF,TGCGCCAGCAGCATAAGCCCGACAGGGGGCAATCAGCCCCAGCATTTT
NA,NA,TRBV28,TRBJ1-4,CASSSGQGFANEKLFF,TGTGCCAGCAGTTCTGGGCAGGGATTCGCTAATGAAAAACTGTTTTTT
NA,NA,TRBV5-1,TRBJ1-1,CASRHPQGNTEAFF,TGCGCCAGCCGCCACCCTCAGGGGAACACTGAAGCTTTCTTT
NA,NA,TRBV4-1,TRBJ2-7,CASSRTTGSSYEQYF,TGCGCCAGCAGCCGGACTACCGGTAGCTCCTACGAGCAGTACTTC
NA,TRBD1,TRBV14,TRBJ2-1,CASRRTGWDEQFF,TGTGCCAGCAGACGGACAGGGTGGGATGAGCAGTTCTTC
NA,TRBD1,TRBV6-5,TRBJ2-7,CASSYGVGTGYHEQYF,TGTGCCAGCAGTTACGGGGTCGGGACAGGGTACCACGAGCAGTACTTC
NA,NA,TRBV11-2,TRBJ2-3,CASSFRDNTDTQYF,TGTGCCAGCAGCTTCCGGGACAACACAGATACGCAGTATTTT
NA,TRBD2,TRBV30,TRBJ2-7,CACGLAESYEQYF,TGTGCCTGTGGACTAGCGGAGTCCTACGAGCAGTACTTC
NA,TRBD1,TRBV19,TRBJ2-3,CASRGTAAGDTQYF,TGTGCCAGTAGAGGGACAGCTGCGGGAGATACGCAGTATTTT
NA,TRBD1,TRBV9,TRBJ2-1,CASSVGGGTGGEQFF,TGTGCCAGCAGCGTAGGAGGAGGGACAGGTGGTGAGCAGTTCTTC
NA,NA,TRBV6-5,TRBJ1-2,CASRDDSNYGYTF,TGTGCCAGCAGAGACGACAGCAACTATGGCTACACCTTC
NA,TRBD2,TRBV5-6,TRBJ2-7,CASSLGTRTPYEQYF,TGTGCCAGCAGCTTGGGGACTAGGACGCCCTACGAGCAGTACTTC
NA,NA,TRBV13,TRBJ1-6,CASNEGSYNSPLHF,TGTGCCAGCAACGAGGGCTCCTATAATTCACCCCTCCACTTT
NA,NA,TRBV5-1,TRBJ2-4,CASSFPGQNIQYF,TGCGCCAGCAGCTTCCCCGGACAGAACATTCAGTACTTC
NA,NA,TRBV18,TRBJ2-3,CASSPYTDTQYF,TGTGCCAGCTCACCCTACACAGATACGCAGTATTTT
NA,NA,TRBV7-9,TRBJ1-2,CASSLETVYGYTF,TGTGCCAGCAGCTTAGAAACAGTCTATGGCTACACCTTC
NA,TRBD1,TRBV6-5,TRBJ2-7,CASSLDRGIKDEQYF,TGTGCCAGCAGCCTGGACAGGGGGATAAAGGACGAGCAGTACTTC
NA,NA,TRBV7-2,TRBJ2-5,CASSFSALGGQETQYF,TGTGCCAGCAGCTTCAGTGCCCTCGGGGGACAAGAGACCCAGTACTTC
NA,TRBD1,TRBV4-1,TRBJ1-2,CASSHASGTGFSYGYTF,TGCGCCAGCAGCCACGCCTCGGGGACAGGATTTTCCTATGGCTACACCTTC
NA,NA,TRBV5-1,TRBJ2-7,CASSLASGTTGYEQYF,TGCGCCAGCAGCTTGGCATCCGGGACAACCGGATACGAGCAGTACTTC
NA,NA,TRBV4-1,TRBJ2-6,CASSPGAAGANVLTF,TGCGCCAGCAGCCCTGGGGCGGCTGGGGCCAACGTCCTGACTTTC
NA,TRBD2,TRBV9,TRBJ2-1,CASSVGTSGNEQFF,TGTGCCAGCAGCGTCGGGACTAGCGGCAATGAGCAGTTCTTC
NA,TRBD2,TRBV6-1,TRBJ2-4,CASSESRTSGLAKNIQYF,TGTGCCAGCAGTGAATCAAGGACTAGCGGCCTAGCCAAAAACATTCAGTACTTC
NA,TRBD1,TRBV28,TRBJ2-4,CASRLQGINIQYF,TGTGCCAGCAGATTACAGGGGATAAACATTCAGTACTTC
NA,TRBD1,TRBV28,TRBJ1-2,CASSLYDRVSGYTF,TGTGCCAGCAGTTTATATGACAGGGTGAGCGGCTACACCTTC
NA,TRBD2,TRBV7-6,TRBJ2-1,CASSLASRGGYNEQFF,TGTGCCAGCAGCTTAGCGTCTAGGGGAGGGTACAATGAGCAGTTCTTC